The entry below describes one T cell receptor beta chain. Germline values: CDR1 KGHSH, CDR2 LQKENI. Trimming pared 0 bases from V and 3 bases from J, leaving 7 bases between. This CDR3 comprises 14 residues. When the RNA was reverse transcribed, random hexamers were used with an input of roughly 0.5 to 1 ug. TCRdb used MiXCR to reprocess the immunoSEQ multiplex PCR reads, holding one entry per CDR3 protein. Among around 190,000 distinct CDR3 sequences listed, 85% to 95% were seen once. This sample is part of a study of CD8 T cells in Susac syndrome. The V and J genes are TRBV18 and TRBJ2-3, with D maybe TRBD1 (6 bases). The sequence derives from a human donor in good health. Input material: CD4+ T cells from PBMCs. This chain's CDR3 is CASSPPTGTDTQYF. For the CDR3, the DNA is TGTGCCAGCTCACCACCCACAGGGACAGATACGCAGTATTTT.